This T cell receptor beta chain was sequenced during a study of cytomegalovirus exposure and HLA in healthy donors. Study details: The same platform was used for the 100 to 150 validation repertoires and the approximately 670 first-cohort repertoires, a later analysis reported. Study-level points and caveats: Cytomegalovirus-associated status was assigned to 150 or so TCR beta chains.

Regarding this clone: Its antigen remains unknown.

TCRdb's copy holds only in-frame clones and misses some; the assay was immunoSEQ multiplex PCR. The repertoire holds some 150,000 clones, around 90% seen once, with less than 5.5% in the top ten. V was cut by 5 bases and J by 1 base, with 14 bases left in between. CDR1 is SGHDT, CDR2 YYEEEE, per germline. The CDR3 has 15 amino acids. The donors were members of the validation cohort comprising over a hundred subjects, separate from the roughly 700-subject first cohort. This clonotype was sampled from a man aged 18 to 30 in good health and CMV-seropositive. The chain has TRBV5-6 and TRBJ2-3; D is perhaps TRBD1 (6 bases). Material: PBMCs. The CDR3 reads CASSLGGSRTDTQYF. CDR3 in DNA: TGTGCCAGCAGTTTAGGGGGTTCCCGCACAGATACGCAGTATTTT. Full variable domain (rest looked up from reference TRBV5-6 and TRBJ2-3): DAGVTQSPTHLIKTRGQQVTLRCSPKSGHDTVSWYQQALGQGPQFIFQYYEEEERQRGNFPDRFSGHQFPNYSSELNVNALLLGDSALYLCASSLGGSRTDTQYFGPGTRLTVL.